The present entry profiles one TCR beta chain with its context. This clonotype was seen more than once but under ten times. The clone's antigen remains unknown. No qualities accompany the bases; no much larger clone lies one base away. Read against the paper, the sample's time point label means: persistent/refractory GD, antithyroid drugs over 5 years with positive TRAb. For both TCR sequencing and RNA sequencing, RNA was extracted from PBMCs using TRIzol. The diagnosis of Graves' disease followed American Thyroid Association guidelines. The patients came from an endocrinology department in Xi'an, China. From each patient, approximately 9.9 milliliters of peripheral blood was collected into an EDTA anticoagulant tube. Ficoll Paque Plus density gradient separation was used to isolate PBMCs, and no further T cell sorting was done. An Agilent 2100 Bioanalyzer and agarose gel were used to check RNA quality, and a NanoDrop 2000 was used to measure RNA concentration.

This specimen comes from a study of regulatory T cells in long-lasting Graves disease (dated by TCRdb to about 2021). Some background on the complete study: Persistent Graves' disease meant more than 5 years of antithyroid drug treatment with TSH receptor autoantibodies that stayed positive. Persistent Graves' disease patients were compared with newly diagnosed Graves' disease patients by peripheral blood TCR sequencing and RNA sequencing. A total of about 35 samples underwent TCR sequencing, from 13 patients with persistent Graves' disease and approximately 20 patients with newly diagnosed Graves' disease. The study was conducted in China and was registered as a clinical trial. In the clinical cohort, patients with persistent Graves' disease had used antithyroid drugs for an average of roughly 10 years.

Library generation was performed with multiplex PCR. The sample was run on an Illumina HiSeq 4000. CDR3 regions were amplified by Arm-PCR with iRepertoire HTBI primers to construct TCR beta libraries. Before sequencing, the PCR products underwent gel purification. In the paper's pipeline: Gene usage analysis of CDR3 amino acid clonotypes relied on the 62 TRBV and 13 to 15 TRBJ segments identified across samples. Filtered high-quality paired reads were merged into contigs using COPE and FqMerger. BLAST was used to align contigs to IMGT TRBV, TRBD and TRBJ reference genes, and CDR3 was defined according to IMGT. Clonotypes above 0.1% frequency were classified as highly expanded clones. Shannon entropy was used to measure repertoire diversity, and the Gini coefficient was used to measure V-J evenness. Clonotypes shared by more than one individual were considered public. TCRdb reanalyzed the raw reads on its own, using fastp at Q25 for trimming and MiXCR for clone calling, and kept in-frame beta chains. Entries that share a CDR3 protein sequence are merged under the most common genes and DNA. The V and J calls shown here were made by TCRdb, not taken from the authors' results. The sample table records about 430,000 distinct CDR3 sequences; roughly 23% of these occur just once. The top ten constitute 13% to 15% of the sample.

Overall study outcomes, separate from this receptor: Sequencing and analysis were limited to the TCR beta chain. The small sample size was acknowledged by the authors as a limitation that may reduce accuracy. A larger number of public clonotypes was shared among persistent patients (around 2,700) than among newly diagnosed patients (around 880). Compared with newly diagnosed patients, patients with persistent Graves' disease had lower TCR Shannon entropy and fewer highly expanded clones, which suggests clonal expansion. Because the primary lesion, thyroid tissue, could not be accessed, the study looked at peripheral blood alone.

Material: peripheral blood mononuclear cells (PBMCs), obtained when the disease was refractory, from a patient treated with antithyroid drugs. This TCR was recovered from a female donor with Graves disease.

CDR3 protein: CASSLVVNTGELFF. In nucleotide form, the sequence is TGTGCCAGCAGCTTGGTAGTTAACACCGGGGAGCTGTTTTTT. Recombination joined TRBV5-8 with TRBJ2-2; the D gene is unclear. The CDR3 has 14 amino acids, counting the end cysteine and phenylalanine. Only CDR3 DNA remains: 42 bases, in frame from the first base. At the junction V is shortened by 0 bases and J by 2 bases, with 5 bases in between. The germline V gene supplies CDR1 SGHTS and CDR2 YDEGEE.